The 16 T cell receptor beta chains in this list originate from one sample, sequenced in a study of blood T cell repertoires in COVID-19. Sequencing was performed with immunoSEQ multiplex PCR; in TCRdb, only in-frame clones are kept and a portion is missing. The sample records more than 60,000 clones, roughly 90% being singletons. Sequencing input: peripheral blood. The receptors stem from a man aged 80 or over with COVID-19, enrolled during active disease.

This clone was detected once. This chain joins TRBV5-1 and TRBJ1-6, with TRBD1 identical over 9 bases. Germline lookup yields CDR1 SGHRS and CDR2 YFSETQ. J lost 14 bases, V lost 4 bases, and 13 bases had no gene match. The CDR3 has 15 residues. The CDR3 region is CASSDGQGRTGTLHF. The CDR3 DNA follows: TGCGCCAGCAGCGACGGACAGGGGCGTACGGGGACCCTCCACTTT.

This clone was picked up a small number of times. CDR3 nucleotide sequence: TGTGCCAGCAGTAACAGGGGCTATGGCTACACCTTC. Translating it yields CASSNRGYGYTF. The V gene is TRBV6-5, the J gene TRBJ1-2; 7 positions match TRBD1. V lost 5 bases to trimming and J lost 4 bases; unmatched junction nucleotides: 1. The CDR3 length is 12 residues. Germline loops: CDR1 MNHEY, CDR2 SVGAGI.

The V call is TRBV5-6, the J call TRBJ2-5; 9 bases fit TRBD1. With V trimmed by 4 bases and J by 4 bases, 8 bases remained unmatched. This CDR3 has 15 residues. The germline V gene has CDR1 SGHDT and CDR2 YYEEEE. CDR3 sequence: CASSDGTGMRETQYF. The CDR3 nucleotides are TGTGCCAGCAGCGACGGGACAGGGATGCGAGAGACCCAGTACTTC.

V is TRBV4-3 and J is TRBJ1-5; D remains unclear. The ends were cut back, 0 bases at V and 3 bases at J, with 6 bases in the middle. CDR1 and CDR2 from the germline V gene are LGHNA and YSLEER. The CDR3 extends over 14 amino acids. The DNA of the CDR3 is TGCGCCAGCAGCCAAGATCTACTCAATCAGCCCCAGCATTTT. This translates into CASSQDLLNQPQHF.

This chain uses TRBV7-3 with TRBJ1-5, with D maybe TRBD1 (6 bases). Germline V CDR1 and CDR2: SGHTA, FQGTGA. Trimming pared 7 bases from V and 0 bases from J, leaving 22 bases between. This CDR3 contains 18 residues. The CDR3 DNA follows: TGTGCCAGCACCCTAGAACCACAGGGAAACTATAGCAATCAGCCCCAGCATTTT. Protein sequence: CASTLEPQGNYSNQPQHF.

The chain links TRBV7-9 to TRBJ2-3, with a possible D match to TRBD2 (6 bases). The CDR3 contains 14 residues. V dropped 7 bases and J dropped 1 base, with 12 bases sitting between them. Germline V gene sequence: CDR1 SEHNR, CDR2 FQNEAQ (reference sequence). CDR3 DNA sequence: TGTGCCAGCATTGGGACTCCGGGCACAGATACGCAGTATTTT. It encodes CASIGTPGTDTQYF.

The V gene is TRBV15, the J gene TRBJ1-5; D gene uncertain. V shed 1 base and J shed 7 bases, with 8 bases lying between them. CDR3 size: 13 residues. CDR1 is LNHNV, CDR2 YYDKDF, per germline (reference sequence). Here the CDR3 DNA reads TGTGCCACCAGCAGAGGGGCTTCGCAGCCCCAGCATTTT. Its protein is CATSRGASQPQHF.

V is TRBV2 and J is TRBJ1-5; D is ambiguous. The V gene lost 9 bases and the J gene lost 5 bases, with 11 bases spanning the gap. This CDR3 spans 12 amino acids. Germline values: CDR1 SNHLY, CDR2 FYNNEI. The CDR3 loop is CASRLGDQPQHF. For the CDR3, the DNA is TGTGCCAGTCGACTAGGCGATCAGCCCCAGCATTTT.

The J gene is TRBJ2-7, the V gene TRBV19, with a tentative D call TRBD1 (5 bases). Trimming shortened V by 6 bases and J by 2 bases, and 17 bases separated the two germline ends. Germline V lookup: CDR1 LNHDA, CDR2 SQIVND (reference sequence). There are 15 residues in the CDR3. CDR3 nucleotide sequence: TGTGCCAGTAGCGGACACTATAAAGGCGCCTACGAGCAGTACTTC. Translated: CASSGHYKGAYEQYF.

The table lists this clone with a count of one. The V gene is TRBV2, the J gene TRBJ2-7; 8 nucleotides match TRBD1. Germline V gives CDR1 SNHLY, CDR2 FYNNEI. The CDR3 extends over 14 amino acids. V lost 7 bases to trimming and J lost 3 bases; unmatched junction nucleotides: 8. CDR3 in DNA: TGTGCCAGCAATAATCCGGGACAGGACTACGAGCAGTACTTC. This sequence encodes CASNNPGQDYEQYF.

The chain joins TRBV28 to TRBJ1-5, with 9 nucleotides matching TRBD1. This CDR3 contains 14 residues. The V segment lost 6 bases and the J segment 7 bases; nucleotides outside the gene matches: 7. Germline-derived CDR1 and CDR2 are MDHEN and SYDVKM. The CDR3 region has the DNA TGTGCCAGCAGCCAGGACAGGGGCGGACAGCCCCAGCATTTT. Translated: CASSQDRGGQPQHF.

The chain has TRBV28 and TRBJ1-4, with D tentatively TRBD1 (6 bases). Germline CDR1 MDHEN, CDR2 SYDVKM. The CDR3 covers 15 residues. Trimming pared 4 bases from V and 7 bases from J, leaving 16 bases between. CDR3 sequence reads: CASSSPGGRGEKLFF. CDR3 nucleotide sequence: TGTGCCAGCAGTTCCCCCGGGGGGCGCGGTGAAAAACTGTTTTTT.

This chain uses TRBV5-4 with TRBJ1-1, with 8 positions matching TRBD1. CDR3 length equals 14 residues. Germline-derived CDR1 and CDR2 are SGHNT and YYREEE (reference sequence). With 5 bases clipped from V and 5 bases from J, the junction kept 8 bases outside the gene matches. This chain's CDR3 is CASSSETGVTEAFF. CDR3 DNA sequence: TGTGCCAGCAGTTCCGAGACAGGGGTGACTGAAGCTTTCTTT.

CDR3 DNA: TGTGCCAGCAGCGAAGGCCCGGGACAGGCTCAAGAGACCCAGTACTTC. Amino acid sequence: CASSEGPGQAQETQYF. The V gene is TRBV5-5, the J gene TRBJ2-5; TRBD1 agrees at 8 bases. J was trimmed by 2 bases and V by 4 bases; bases with no gene match: 10. Germline-derived CDR1 and CDR2 are SGHKS and YYEKEE (reference sequence). CDR3 length: 16 residues. The full variable domain, rest sourced from reference TRBV5-5 and TRBJ2-5, is DAGVTQSPTHLIKTRGQQVTLRCSPISGHKSVSWYQQVLGQGPQFIFQYYEKEERGRGNFPDRFSARQFPNYSSELNVNALLLGDSALYLCASSEGPGQAQETQYFGPGTRLLVL.

The rearrangement links TRBV5-1 to TRBJ1-6; weak D call: TRBD1 (5 bases). Trimming took off 1 base at V and 6 bases at J, with 14 bases between the two ends. Germline CDR1 and CDR2: SGHRS and YFSETQ. CDR3 size: 16 residues. The CDR3 nucleotides read TGCGCCAGCAGCTTGTGGGGGGTCCCGTTTAATTCACCCCTCCACTTT. Translation: CASSLWGVPFNSPLHF.

The V gene is TRBV18, the J gene TRBJ1-6; 9 bases are a match to TRBD1. Losses at the gene ends were 5 bases for V and 3 bases for J; bases not matched to a gene: 5. CDR3 length: 16 residues. Germline CDR1 reads KGHSH; CDR2 reads LQKENI. The CDR3 is CASSSTTGGYNSPLHF. DNA for the CDR3: TGTGCCAGCTCATCGACGACAGGGGGCTATAATTCACCCCTCCACTTT. The whole variable domain, filled in from reference TRBV18 and TRBJ1-6, reads NAGVMQNPRHLVRRRGQEARLRCSPMKGHSHVYWYRQLPEEGLKFMVYLQKENIIDESGMPKERFSAEFPKEGPSILRIQQVVRGDSAAYFCASSSTTGGYNSPLHFGNGTRLTVT.